Here is one TCR beta chain with its context. TCRdb fed the RT-PCR reads into MiXCR, producing one record per CDR3 protein. The repertoire has over 200,000 distinct CDR3 sequences, about 38% of them found once; the top ten carry roughly 12%. These data belong to a study of patients and donors after allogeneic stem cell transplantation. Germline CDR1 is SGHTA and CDR2 is FQGNSA. The CDR3 contains 15 residues. V lost 3 bases, J lost 5 bases, and 16 bases lay in between. The gene calls are TRBV7-2 and TRBJ1-2, with D possibly matching TRBD1 (6 bases). Specimen: blood, either unsorted or a sorted T cell fraction (not recorded which). The receptor was derived from a human donor who was either an allogeneic HSCT recipient or a stem cell or donor lymphocyte infusion donor (not recorded which). It is not recorded whose cells these are; they may come from a transplant donor. The CDR3 region has the DNA TGTGCCAGCAGCTTTCTCAGGGGCAGGGGTTATGGCTACACCTTC. The encoded protein is CASSFLRGRGYGYTF.